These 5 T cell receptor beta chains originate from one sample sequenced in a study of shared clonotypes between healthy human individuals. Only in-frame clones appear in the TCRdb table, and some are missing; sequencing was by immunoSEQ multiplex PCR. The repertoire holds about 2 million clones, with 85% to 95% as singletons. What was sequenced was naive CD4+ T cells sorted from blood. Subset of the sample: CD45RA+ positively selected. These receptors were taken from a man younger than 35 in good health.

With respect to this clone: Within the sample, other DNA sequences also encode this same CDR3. The CDR3 loop reads CAISEPGRNTEAFF. The CDR3 nucleotides read TGTGCCATCAGTGAGCCCGGGAGGAACACTGAAGCTTTCTTT. The V gene is TRBV10-3, the J gene TRBJ1-1, with D unresolved. The CDR3 extends over 14 amino acids. The V end lost 2 bases, the J end lost 1 base, and 8 bases lay between the germline ends. Germline values: CDR1 ENHRY, CDR2 SYGVKD.

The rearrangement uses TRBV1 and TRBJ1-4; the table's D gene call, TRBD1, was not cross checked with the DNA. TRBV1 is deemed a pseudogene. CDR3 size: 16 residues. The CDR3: CTSSQNGPGHNEKLFF. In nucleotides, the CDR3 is TGCACCAGCAGCCAAAACGGCCCAGGGCATAATGAAAAACTGTTTTTT.

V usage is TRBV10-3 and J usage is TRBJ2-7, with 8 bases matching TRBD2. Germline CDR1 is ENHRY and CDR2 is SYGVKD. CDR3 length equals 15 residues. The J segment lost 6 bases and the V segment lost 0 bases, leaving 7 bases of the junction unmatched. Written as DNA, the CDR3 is TGTGCCATCAGTGAGTCCCGGACTAGCCCTCGCGAGCAGTACTTC. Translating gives CAISESRTSPREQYF.

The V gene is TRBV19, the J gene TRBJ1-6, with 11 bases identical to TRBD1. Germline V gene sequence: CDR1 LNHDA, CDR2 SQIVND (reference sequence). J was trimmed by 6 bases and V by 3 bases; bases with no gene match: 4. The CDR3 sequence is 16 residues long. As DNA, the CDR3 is TGTGCCAGTAGTATCCCGGGGACAGGGGGTAATTCACCCCTCCACTTT. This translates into CASSIPGTGGNSPLHF.

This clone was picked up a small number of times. CDR3 DNA: TGTGCCAGCAGCTTTATGGGTTTGGGGCCTTCGGACACTGAAGCTTTCTTT. Its protein product is CASSFMGLGPSDTEAFF. The V call is TRBV5-4, the J call TRBJ1-1, with D maybe TRBD1 (5 bases). The V gene's germline CDR1 is SGHNT and CDR2 YYREEE (reference sequence). The CDR3 spans 17 residues. V lost 2 bases and J 3 bases, leaving 20 bases between the germline ends.